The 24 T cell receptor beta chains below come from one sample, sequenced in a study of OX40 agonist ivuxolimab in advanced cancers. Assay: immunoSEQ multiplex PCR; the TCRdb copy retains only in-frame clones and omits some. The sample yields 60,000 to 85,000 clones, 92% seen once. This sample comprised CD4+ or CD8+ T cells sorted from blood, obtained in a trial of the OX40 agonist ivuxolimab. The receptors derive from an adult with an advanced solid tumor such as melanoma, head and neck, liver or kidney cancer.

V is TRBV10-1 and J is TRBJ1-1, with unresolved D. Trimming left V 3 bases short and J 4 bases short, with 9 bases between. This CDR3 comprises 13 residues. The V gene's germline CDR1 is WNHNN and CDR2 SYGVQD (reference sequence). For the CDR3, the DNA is TGCGCCAGCAGTGACCTCCCCGGCACTGAAGCTTTCTTT. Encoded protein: CASSDLPGTEAFF.

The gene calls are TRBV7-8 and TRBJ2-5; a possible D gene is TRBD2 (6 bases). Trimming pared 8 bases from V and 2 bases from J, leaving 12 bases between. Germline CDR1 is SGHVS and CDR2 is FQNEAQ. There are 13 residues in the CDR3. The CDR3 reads CASAGDSQETQYF. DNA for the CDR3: TGTGCCAGCGCCGGGGACTCACAAGAGACCCAGTACTTC.

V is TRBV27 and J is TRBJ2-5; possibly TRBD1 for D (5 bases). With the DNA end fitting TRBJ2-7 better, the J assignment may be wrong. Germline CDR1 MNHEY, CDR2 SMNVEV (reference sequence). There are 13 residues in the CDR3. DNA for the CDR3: TGTGCCAGCAGTTTAGGGGCAAACTACGAGCAGTACTTC. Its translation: CASSLGANYEQYF.

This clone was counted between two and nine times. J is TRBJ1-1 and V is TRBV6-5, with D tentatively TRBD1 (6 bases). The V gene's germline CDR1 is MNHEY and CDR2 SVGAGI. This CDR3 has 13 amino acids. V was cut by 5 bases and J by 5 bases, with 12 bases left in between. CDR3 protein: CASSPQGFTEAFF. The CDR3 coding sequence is TGTGCCAGCAGTCCACAGGGATTTACTGAAGCTTTCTTT.

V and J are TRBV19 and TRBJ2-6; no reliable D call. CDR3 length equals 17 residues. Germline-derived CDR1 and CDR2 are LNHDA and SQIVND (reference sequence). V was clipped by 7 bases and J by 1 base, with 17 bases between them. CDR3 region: CASTITPLGSGANVLTF. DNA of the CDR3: TGTGCCAGTACCATAACCCCCTTAGGGTCTGGGGCCAACGTCCTGACTTTC.

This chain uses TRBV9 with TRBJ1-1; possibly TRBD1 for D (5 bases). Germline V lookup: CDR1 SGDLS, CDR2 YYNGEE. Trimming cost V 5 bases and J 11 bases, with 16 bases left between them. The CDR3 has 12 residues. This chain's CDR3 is CASSAGGGTAFF. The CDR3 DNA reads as TGTGCCAGCAGTGCTGGGGGGGGTACTGCTTTCTTT.

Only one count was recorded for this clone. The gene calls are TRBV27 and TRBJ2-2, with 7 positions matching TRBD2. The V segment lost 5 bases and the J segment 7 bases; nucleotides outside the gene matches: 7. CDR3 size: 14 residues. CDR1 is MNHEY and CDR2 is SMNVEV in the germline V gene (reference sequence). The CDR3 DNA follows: TGTGCCAGCAGTCCCCGGACTAGGCGCGGGGAGCTGTTTTTT. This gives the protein CASSPRTRRGELFF.

This CDR3 reads CASSFRQAAYEQYF. The CDR3 bases are TGTGCCAGCAGCTTTAGGCAGGCAGCCTACGAGCAGTACTTC. V usage is TRBV7-9 and J usage is TRBJ2-7; D is ambiguous. This CDR3 comprises 14 residues. Germline V gene lookup returns CDR1 SEHNR and CDR2 FQNEAQ (reference sequence). The ends were cut back, 3 bases at V and 2 bases at J, with 11 bases in the middle.

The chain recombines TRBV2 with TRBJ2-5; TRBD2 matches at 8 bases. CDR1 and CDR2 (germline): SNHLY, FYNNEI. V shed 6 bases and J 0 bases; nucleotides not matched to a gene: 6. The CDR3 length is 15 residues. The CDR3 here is CASRASSGYQETQYF. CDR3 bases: TGTGCCAGCAGAGCCTCTAGCGGGTACCAAGAGACCCAGTACTTC.

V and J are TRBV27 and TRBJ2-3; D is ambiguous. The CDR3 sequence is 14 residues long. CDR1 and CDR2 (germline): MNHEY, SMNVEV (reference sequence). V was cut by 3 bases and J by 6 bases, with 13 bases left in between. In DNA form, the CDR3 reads TGTGCCAGCAGTTTTTCCAGTCTCAGGGATACGCAGTATTTT. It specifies CASSFSSLRDTQYF.

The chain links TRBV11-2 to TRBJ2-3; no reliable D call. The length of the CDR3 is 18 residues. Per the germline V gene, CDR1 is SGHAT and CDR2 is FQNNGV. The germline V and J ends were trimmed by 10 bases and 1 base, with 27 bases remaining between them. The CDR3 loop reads CATSGAPAVTPGTDTQYF. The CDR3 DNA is TGTGCCACGTCCGGAGCCCCAGCCGTCACACCGGGCACAGATACGCAGTATTTT.

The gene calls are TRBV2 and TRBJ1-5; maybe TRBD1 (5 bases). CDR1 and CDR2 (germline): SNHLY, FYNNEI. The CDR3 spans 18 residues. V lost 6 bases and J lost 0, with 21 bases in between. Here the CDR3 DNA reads TGTGCCAGCAGCTTAACCAAACGGGACGGTCATAGCAATCAGCCCCAGCATTTT. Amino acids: CASSLTKRDGHSNQPQHF.

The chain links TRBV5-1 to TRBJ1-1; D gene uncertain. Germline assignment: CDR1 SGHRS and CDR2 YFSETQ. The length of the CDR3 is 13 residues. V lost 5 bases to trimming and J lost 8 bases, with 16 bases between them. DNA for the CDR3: TGCGCCAGCAGTCCGGTCTCCGGGAGGGAAGCTTTCTTT. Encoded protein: CASSPVSGREAFF.

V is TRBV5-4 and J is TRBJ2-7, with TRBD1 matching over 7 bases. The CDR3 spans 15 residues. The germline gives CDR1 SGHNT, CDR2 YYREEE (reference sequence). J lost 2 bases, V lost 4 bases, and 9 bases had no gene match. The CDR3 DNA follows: TGTGCCAGCAGCCCGCAGCAGGGGGTACCCTACGAGCAGTACTTC. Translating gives CASSPQQGVPYEQYF.

CDR3 DNA sequence: TGTGCCAGCAGCCAAGACTACGGGCCTGACAATGAGCAGTTCTTC. It codes for CASSQDYGPDNEQFF. The genes are TRBV16 and TRBJ2-1, with TRBD2 as a possible D gene (5 bases). The CDR3 spans 15 residues. The germline V gene has CDR1 KGHSY and CDR2 FQNENV. Trimming pared 2 bases from V and 5 bases from J, leaving 13 bases between. Drawing the rest from reference TRBV16 and TRBJ2-1, the complete variable domain is GEEVAQTPKHLVRGEGQKAKLYCAPIKGHSYVFWYQQVLKNEFKFLISFQNENVFDETGMPKERFSAKCLPNSPCSLEIQATKLEDSAVYFCASSQDYGPDNEQFFGPGTRLTVL.

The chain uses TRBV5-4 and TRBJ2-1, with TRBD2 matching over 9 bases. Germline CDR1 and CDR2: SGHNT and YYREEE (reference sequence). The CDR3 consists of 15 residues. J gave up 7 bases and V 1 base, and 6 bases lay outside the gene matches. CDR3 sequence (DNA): TGTGCCAGCAGCTTGTTTGCGGGGGGGCCTAATGAGCAGTTCTTC. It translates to CASSLFAGGPNEQFF.

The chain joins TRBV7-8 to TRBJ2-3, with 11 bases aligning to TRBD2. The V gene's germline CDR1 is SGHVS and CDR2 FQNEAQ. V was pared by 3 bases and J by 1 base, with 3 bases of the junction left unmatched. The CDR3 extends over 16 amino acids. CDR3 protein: CASSFALAGGTDTQYF. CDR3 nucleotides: TGTGCCAGCAGCTTCGCACTAGCGGGGGGCACAGATACGCAGTATTTT.

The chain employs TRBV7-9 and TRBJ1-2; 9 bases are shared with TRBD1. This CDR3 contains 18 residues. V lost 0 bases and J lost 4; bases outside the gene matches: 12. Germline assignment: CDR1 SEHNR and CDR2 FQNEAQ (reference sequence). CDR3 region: CASSLAGQGIMGSYGYTF. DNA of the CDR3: TGTGCCAGCAGCTTAGCCGGACAGGGGATAATGGGCAGCTATGGCTACACCTTC.

CDR3 nucleotide sequence: TGTGCCAGCAGCTCAGCCGGACGATCTGGGGCCAACGTCCTGACTTTC. It translates to CASSSAGRSGANVLTF. This chain links TRBV11-2 with TRBJ2-6; no definite D call. Germline V lookup: CDR1 SGHAT, CDR2 FQNNGV. Trimming cost V 4 bases and J 1 base, with 11 bases left between them. The CDR3 spans 16 residues.

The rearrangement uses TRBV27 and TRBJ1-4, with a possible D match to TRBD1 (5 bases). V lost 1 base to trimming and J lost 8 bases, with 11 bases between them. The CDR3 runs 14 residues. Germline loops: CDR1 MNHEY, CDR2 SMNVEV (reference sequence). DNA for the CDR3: TGTGCCAGCAGTTTATTTCAGGGAGGGGAAAAACTGTTTTTT. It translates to CASSLFQGGEKLFF.

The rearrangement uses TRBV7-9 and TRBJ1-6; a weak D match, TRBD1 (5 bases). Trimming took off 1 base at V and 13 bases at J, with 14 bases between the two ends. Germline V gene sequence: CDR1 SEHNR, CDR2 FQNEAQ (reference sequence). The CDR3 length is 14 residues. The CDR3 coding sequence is TGTGCCAGCAGCTTAGGAGGGGTAGGTGCCCCCCTCCACTTT. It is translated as CASSLGGVGAPLHF.

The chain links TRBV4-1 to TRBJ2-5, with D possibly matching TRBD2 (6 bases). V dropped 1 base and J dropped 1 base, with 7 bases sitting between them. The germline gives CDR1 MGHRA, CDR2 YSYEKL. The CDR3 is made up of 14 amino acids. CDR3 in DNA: TGCGCCAGCAGCCAAGCGGGACTCCAAGAGACCCAGTACTTC. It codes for CASSQAGLQETQYF.

CDR3 amino acids: CASSLSGRIYEQYF. The DNA of the CDR3 is TGTGCCAGCAGTTTATCGGGGCGGATCTACGAGCAGTACTTC. The genes are TRBV27 and TRBJ2-7; D may be TRBD1 (5 bases). Germline assignment: CDR1 MNHEY and CDR2 SMNVEV (reference sequence). The CDR3 is 14 amino acids. The germline V and J ends were trimmed by 0 bases and 3 bases, with 9 bases remaining between them.

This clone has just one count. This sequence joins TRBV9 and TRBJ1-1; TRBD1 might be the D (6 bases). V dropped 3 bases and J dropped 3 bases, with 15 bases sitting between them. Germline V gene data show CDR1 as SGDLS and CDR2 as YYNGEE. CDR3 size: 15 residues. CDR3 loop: CASSDRRTEDTEAFF. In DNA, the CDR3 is TGTGCCAGCAGCGACCGCCGGACAGAAGACACTGAAGCTTTCTTT.